This TCR beta chain was identified in a study of cytomegalovirus exposure and HLA in healthy donors. Notes on this clone: Its target is not known.

Study conclusions and caveats: When analyzed later, the rates of TCR association showed variation by HLA locus, with DRB1 the most and HLA-C the fewest.

The V end lost 3 bases, the J end lost 0 bases, and 9 bases lay between the germline ends. The CDR3 sequence is 15 residues long. Germline-derived CDR1 and CDR2 are LNHDA and SQIVND (reference sequence). Primers included in the PCR were 60 Vbeta and 13 Jbeta primers. Assay used: immunoSEQ multiplex PCR; TCRdb lists only in-frame clones, some missing. Here the sample spans 95,000 to 150,000 clones, 75% to 90% being singletons. The sequencing input was PBMCs. The chain links TRBV19 to TRBJ1-3, with a possible D match to TRBD1 (5 bases). The clonotype originates from a man over 45 in good health and CMV-seronegative. The CDR3 region has the DNA TGTGCCAGTAGTATGGCGGGGGGCTCTGGAAACACCATATATTTT. Encoded protein: CASSMAGGSGNTIYF.